This T cell receptor (beta chain) derives from a study of T-cell reconstitution after alpha-beta-depleted transplantation in children. From germline, CDR1 is GTSNPN and CDR2 SVGIG (reference sequence). Between the trimmed V and J ends, which lost 4 bases and 4 bases, there was a span of 10 bases. The CDR3 spans 12 residues. As it was prepared, the TCRbeta library received unique molecular identifiers. TCRdb itself ran the PCR reads through MiXCR, one entry per CDR3 protein. The sample has over 550,000 distinct CDR3 sequences, about 11% seen once. This clonotype was seen a handful of times. Source: PBMCs from the stem cell graft donor, taken from the stem cell graft. This TCR derives from a human donor who donated a stem cell graft to a child with acute myeloid leukemia. The V and J genes are TRBV30 and TRBJ1-1; no clear D gene. CDR3 in amino acids: CAWMDAPTEAFF. CDR3 coding DNA: TGTGCCTGGATGGACGCCCCCACTGAAGCTTTCTTT.